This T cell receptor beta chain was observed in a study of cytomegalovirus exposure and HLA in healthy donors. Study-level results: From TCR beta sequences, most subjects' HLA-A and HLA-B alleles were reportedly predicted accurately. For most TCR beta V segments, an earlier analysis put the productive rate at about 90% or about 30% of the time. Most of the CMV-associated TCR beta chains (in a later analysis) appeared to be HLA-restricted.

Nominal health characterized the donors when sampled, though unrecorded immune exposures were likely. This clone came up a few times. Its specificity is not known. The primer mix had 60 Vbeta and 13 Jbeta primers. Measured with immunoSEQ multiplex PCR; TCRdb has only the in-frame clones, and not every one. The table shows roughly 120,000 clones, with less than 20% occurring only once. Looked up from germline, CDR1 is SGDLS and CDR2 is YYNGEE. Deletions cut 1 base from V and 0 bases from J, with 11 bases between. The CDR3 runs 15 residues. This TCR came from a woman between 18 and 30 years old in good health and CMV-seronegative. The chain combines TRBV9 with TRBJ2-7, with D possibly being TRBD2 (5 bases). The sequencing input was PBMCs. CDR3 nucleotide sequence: TGTGCCAGCAGCGTAACGGCCGGGAACTCCTACGAGCAGTACTTC. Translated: CASSVTAGNSYEQYF. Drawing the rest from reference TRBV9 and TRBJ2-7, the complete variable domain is DSGVTQTPKHLITATGQRVTLRCSPRSGDLSVYWYQQSLDQGLQFLIQYYNGEERAKGNILERFSAQQFPDLHSELNLSSLELGDSALYFCASSVTAGNSYEQYFGPGTRLTVT.